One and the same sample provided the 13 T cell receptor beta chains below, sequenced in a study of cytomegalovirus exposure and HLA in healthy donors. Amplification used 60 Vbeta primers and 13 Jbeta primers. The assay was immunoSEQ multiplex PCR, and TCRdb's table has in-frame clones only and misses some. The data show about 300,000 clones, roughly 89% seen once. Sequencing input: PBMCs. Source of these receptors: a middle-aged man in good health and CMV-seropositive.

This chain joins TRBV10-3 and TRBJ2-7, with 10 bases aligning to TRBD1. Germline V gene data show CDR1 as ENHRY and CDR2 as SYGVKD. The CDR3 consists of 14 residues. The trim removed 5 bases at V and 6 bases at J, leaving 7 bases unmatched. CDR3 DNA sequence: TGTGCCATCAGTTCCGGGACAGGGGTAAGCGAGCAGTACTTC. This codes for CAISSGTGVSEQYF.

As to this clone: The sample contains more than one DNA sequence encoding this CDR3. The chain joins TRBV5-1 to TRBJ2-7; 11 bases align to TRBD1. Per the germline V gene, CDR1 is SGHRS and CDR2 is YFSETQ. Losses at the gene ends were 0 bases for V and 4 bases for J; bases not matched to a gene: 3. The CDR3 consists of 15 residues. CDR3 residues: CASSLVGTGGYEQYF. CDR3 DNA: TGCGCCAGCAGCTTGGTAGGGACAGGGGGATACGAGCAGTACTTC. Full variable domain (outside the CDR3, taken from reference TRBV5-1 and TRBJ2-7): KAGVTQTPRYLIKTRGQQVTLSCSPISGHRSVSWYQQTPGQGLQFLFEYFSETQRNKGNFPGRFSGRQFSNSRSEMNVSTLELGDSALYLCASSLVGTGGYEQYFGPGTRLTVT.

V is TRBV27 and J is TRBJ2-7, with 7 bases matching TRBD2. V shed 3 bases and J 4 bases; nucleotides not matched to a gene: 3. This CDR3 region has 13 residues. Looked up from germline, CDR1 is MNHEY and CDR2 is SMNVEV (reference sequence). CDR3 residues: CASSLAGEYEQYF. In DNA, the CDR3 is TGTGCCAGCAGTTTGGCGGGGGAGTACGAGCAGTACTTC.

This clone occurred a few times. The CDR3 bases are TGTGCCAGCAGCGAGAGATTCGGCACCATATATTTT. It encodes CASSERFGTIYF. V is TRBV6-5 and J is TRBJ1-3; the D is unclear. Trimming took off 6 bases at V and 9 bases at J, with 12 bases between the two ends. The CDR3 extends over 12 amino acids. In germline, CDR1 is MNHEY, CDR2 SVGAGI.

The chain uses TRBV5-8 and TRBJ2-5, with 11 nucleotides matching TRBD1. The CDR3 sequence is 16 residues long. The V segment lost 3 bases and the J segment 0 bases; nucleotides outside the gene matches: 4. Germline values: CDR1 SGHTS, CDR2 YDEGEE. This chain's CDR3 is CASSYRDRGDQETQYF. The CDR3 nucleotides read TGTGCCAGCAGCTACCGGGACAGGGGGGACCAAGAGACCCAGTACTTC.

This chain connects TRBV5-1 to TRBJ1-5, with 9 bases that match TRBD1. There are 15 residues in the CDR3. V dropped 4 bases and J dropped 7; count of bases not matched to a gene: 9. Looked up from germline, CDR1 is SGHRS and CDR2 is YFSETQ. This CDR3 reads CASSPDGTGWQPQHF. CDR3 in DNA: TGCGCCAGCAGCCCGGACGGGACAGGGTGGCAGCCCCAGCATTTT. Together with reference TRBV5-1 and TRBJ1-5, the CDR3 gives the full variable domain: KAGVTQTPRYLIKTRGQQVTLSCSPISGHRSVSWYQQTPGQGLQFLFEYFSETQRNKGNFPGRFSGRQFSNSRSEMNVSTLELGDSALYLCASSPDGTGWQPQHFGDGTRLSIL.

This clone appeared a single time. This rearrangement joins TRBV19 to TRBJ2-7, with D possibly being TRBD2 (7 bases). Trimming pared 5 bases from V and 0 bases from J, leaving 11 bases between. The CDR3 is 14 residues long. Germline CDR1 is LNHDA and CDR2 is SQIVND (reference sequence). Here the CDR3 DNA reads TGTGCCAGTAGTGACGGGGGGCTCTCCTACGAGCAGTACTTC. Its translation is CASSDGGLSYEQYF.

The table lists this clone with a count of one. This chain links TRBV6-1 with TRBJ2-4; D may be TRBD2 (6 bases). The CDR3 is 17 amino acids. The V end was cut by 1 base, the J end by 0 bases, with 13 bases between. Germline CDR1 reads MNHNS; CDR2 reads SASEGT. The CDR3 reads CASSEGGLALAKNIQYF. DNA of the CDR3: TGTGCCAGCAGTGAAGGGGGACTGGCCCTAGCCAAAAACATTCAGTACTTC.

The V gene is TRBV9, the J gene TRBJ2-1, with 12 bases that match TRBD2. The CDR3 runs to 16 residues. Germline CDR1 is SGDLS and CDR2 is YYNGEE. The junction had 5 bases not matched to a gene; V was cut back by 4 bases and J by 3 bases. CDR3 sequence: CASSSQTSGSYNEQFF. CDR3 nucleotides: TGTGCCAGCAGCTCACAGACTAGCGGGAGCTACAATGAGCAGTTCTTC.

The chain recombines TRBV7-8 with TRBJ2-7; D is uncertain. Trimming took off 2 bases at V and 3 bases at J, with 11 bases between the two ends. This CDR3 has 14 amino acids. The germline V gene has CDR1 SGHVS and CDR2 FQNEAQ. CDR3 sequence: CASSLQAYNYEQYF. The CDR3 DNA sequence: TGTGCCAGCAGCTTACAGGCCTACAACTACGAGCAGTACTTC.

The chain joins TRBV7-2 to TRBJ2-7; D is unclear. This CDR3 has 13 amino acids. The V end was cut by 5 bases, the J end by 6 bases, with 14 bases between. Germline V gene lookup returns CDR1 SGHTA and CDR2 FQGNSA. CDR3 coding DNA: TGTGCCAGCAGCACTCCGGGTCCCTCCGAGCAGTACTTC. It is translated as CASSTPGPSEQYF.

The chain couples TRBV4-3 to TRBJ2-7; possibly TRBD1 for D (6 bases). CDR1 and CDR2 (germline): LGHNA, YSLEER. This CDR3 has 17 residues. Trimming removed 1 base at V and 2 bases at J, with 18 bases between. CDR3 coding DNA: TGCGCCAGCAGCCAAGTTTCGTATGGACAGTTAGCCTACGAGCAGTACTTC. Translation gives CASSQVSYGQLAYEQYF.

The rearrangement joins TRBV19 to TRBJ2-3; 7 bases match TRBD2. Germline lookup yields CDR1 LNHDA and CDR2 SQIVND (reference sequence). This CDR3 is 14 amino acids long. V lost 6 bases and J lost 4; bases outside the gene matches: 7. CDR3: CASRLGGVADTQYF. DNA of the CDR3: TGTGCCAGTAGATTGGGGGGGGTAGCAGATACGCAGTATTTT.